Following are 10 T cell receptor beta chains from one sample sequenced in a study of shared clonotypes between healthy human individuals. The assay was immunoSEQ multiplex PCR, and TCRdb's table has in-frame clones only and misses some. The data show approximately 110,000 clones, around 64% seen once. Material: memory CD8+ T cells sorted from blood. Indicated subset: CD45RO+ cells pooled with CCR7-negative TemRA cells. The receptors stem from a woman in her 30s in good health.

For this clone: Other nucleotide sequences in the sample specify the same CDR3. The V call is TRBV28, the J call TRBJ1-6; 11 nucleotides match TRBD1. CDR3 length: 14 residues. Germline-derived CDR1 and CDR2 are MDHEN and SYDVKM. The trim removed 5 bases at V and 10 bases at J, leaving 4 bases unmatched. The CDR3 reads CASSGTGGRSPLHF. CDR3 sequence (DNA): TGTGCCAGCAGTGGGACAGGGGGAAGGTCACCCCTCCACTTT.

The CDR3, as DNA: TGTGCCAGCAGCTTAGTGAGGGCAGGGGGCATCGAGCAGTACTTC. Protein product: CASSLVRAGGIEQYF. The chain employs TRBV7-2 and TRBJ2-7, with 8 bases matching TRBD1. V trimming: 1 base; J trimming: 6 bases; junction bases outside the gene matches: 8. The CDR3 runs to 15 residues. CDR1 and CDR2 (germline): SGHTA, FQGNSA.

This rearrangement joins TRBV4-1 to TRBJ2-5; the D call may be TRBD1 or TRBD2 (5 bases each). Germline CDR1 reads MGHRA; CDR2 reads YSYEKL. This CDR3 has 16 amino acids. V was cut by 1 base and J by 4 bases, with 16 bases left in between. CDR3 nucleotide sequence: TGCGCCAGCAGCCAAGGAACTGGGGGAGCATTAGAGACCCAGTACTTC. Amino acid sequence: CASSQGTGGALETQYF.

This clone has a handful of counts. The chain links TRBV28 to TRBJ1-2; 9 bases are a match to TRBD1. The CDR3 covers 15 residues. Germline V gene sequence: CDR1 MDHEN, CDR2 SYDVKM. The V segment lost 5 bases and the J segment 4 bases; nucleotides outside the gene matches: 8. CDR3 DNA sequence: TGTGCCAGCAGTCCGGGGGACAGGGTGGGCTATGGCTACACCTTC. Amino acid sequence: CASSPGDRVGYGYTF.

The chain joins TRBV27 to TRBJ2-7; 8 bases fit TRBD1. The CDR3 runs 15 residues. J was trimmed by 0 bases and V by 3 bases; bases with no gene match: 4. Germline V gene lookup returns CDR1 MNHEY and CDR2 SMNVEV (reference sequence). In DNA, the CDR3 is TGTGCCAGCAGTTTTCGGACAGGGACCTCCTACGAGCAGTACTTC. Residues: CASSFRTGTSYEQYF.

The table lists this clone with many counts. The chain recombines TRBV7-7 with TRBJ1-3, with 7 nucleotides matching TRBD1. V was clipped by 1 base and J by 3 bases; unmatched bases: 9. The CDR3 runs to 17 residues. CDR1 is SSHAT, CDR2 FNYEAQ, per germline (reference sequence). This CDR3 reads CASSLVCGGGDGNTIYF. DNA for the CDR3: TGTGCCAGCAGCTTAGTGTGTGGAGGGGGCGATGGAAACACCATATATTTT. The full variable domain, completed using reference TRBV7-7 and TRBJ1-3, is GAGVSQSPRYKVTKRGQDVTLRCDPISSHATLYWYQQALGQGPEFLTYFNYEAQPDKSGLPSDRFSAERPEGSISTLTIQRTEQRDSAMYRCASSLVCGGGDGNTIYFGEGSWLTVV.

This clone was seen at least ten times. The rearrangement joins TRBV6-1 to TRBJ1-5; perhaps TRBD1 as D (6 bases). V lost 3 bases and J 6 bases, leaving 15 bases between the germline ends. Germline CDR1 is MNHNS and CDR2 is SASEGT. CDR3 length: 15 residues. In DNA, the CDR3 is TGTGCCAGCAGTGATCCGCGGGGGGCCATTCAGCCCCAGCATTTT. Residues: CASSDPRGAIQPQHF.

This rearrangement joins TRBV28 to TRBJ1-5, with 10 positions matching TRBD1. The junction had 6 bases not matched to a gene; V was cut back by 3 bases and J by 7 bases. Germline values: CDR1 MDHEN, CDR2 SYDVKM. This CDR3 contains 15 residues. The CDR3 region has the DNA TGTGCCAGCAGTTTTGGGGACAGGGGCCACCAGCCCCAGCATTTT. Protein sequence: CASSFGDRGHQPQHF.

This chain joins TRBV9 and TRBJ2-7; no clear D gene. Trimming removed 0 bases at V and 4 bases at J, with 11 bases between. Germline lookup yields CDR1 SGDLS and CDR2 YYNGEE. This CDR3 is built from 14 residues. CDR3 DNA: TGTGCCAGCAGCGTAGCGTCAATCCCATACGAGCAGTACTTC. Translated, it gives CASSVASIPYEQYF.

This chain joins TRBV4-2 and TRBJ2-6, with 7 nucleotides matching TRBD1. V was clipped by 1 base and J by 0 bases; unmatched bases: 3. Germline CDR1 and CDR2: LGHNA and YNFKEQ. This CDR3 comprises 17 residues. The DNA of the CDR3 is TGTGCCAGCAGCCAAGGGGACAGTTCCTCTGGGGCCAACGTCCTGACTTTC. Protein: CASSQGDSSSGANVLTF.